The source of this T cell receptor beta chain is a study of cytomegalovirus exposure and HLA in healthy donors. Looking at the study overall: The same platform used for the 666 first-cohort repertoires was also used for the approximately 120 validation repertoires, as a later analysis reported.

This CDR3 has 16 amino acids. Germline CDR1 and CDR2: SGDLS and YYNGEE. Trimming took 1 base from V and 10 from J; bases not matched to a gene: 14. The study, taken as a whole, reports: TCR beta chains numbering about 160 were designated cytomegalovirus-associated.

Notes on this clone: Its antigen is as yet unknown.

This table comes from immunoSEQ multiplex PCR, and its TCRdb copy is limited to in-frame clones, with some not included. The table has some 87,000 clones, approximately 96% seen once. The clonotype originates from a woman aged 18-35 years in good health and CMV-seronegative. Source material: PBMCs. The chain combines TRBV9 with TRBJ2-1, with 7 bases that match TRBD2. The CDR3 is CASSVTSAPFGGEQFF. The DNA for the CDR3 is TGTGCCAGCAGCGTAACTAGCGCCCCATTTGGTGGAGAGCAGTTCTTC.